The entry that follows covers one T cell receptor (beta chain) sequence. This entry is derived from a study of shared T cell receptors in the human thymus. CDR3 length: 13 amino acids. Germline V CDR1 and CDR2: ENHRY, SYGVKD. V lost 3 bases, J lost 4 bases, and 10 bases lay in between. Repertoires were generated with immunoSEQ multiplex PCR, while TCRdb's copy carries only in-frame clones and drops some. This sample carries over 350,000 clones, roughly 94% of them seen once, and the ten largest clones take 0.015% to 0.025%. The chain links TRBV10-3 to TRBJ2-7; D uncertain. The receptor comes from a human donor. What was sequenced was thymocytes. CDR3 region: CAISDDRGYEQYF. In DNA, the CDR3 is TGTGCCATCAGTGATGATCGAGGTTACGAGCAGTACTTC.